A single T cell receptor beta chain is shown here with its context. This sample is part of a study of blood T cell repertoires in COVID-19. The overall study: Spain, Italy and the United States supplied samples that represented acute and convalescent COVID-19. T cells, B-cell-depleted T cells, or PBMCs provided the cDNA or gDNA that served as material.

Produced via immunoSEQ multiplex PCR; TCRdb's table is partial and in-frame only. The table includes 100,000 to 150,000 clones, around 89% detected once. The sample comprised peripheral blood. This TCR came from a man in his sixties with COVID-19, enrolled during active disease.

CDR3 DNA: TGCAGCGTTGAGAGGACAGGGGGACACGAGCAGTACTTC. Translating gives CSVERTGGHEQYF. The gene calls are TRBV29-1 and TRBJ2-7; 10 bases fit TRBD1. Germline loops: CDR1 SQVTM, CDR2 ANQGSEA. V was pared by 3 bases and J by 5 bases, with 4 bases of the junction left unmatched. There are 13 residues in the CDR3.